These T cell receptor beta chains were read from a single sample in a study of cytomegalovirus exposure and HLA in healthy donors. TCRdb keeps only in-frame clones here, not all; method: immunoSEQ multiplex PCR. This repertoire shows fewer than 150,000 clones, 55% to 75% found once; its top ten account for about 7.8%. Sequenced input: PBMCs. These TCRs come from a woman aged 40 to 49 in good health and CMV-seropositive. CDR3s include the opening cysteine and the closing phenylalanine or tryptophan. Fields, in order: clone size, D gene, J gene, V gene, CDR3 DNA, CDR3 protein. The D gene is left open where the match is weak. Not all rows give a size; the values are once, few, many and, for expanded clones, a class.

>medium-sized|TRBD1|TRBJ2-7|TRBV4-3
TGCGCCAGCAGCCAAGGGACAGGGGTTGGGTACGAGCAGTACTTC
CASSQGTGVGYEQYF
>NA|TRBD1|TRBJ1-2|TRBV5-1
TGCGCCAGCAGCTTAGAAACAGGGGCCTATGGCTACACCTTC
CASSLETGAYGYTF
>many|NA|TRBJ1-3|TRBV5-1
TGCGCCAGCAGCTTACAGGGTGTTGGAAACACCATATATTTT
CASSLQGVGNTIYF
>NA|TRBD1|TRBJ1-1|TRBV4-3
TGCGCCAGCAGCCCGGACAGGGTTGGGGGCCCCCGCTACCTGAACACTGAAGCTTTCTTT
CASSPDRVGGPRYLNTEAFF
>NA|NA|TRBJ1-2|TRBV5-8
TGTGCCAGCAGCTGGCAACGGGAGTACACCTTC
CASSWQREYTF
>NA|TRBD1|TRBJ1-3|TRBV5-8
TGTGCCAGCAGGAAGTACGGGACAGCGAGCTCTGGAAACACCATATATTTT
CASRKYGTASSGNTIYF
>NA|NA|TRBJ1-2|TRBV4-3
TGCGCCAGCAGCCAAGATCGGGGAGGGTATGGCTACACCTTC
CASSQDRGGYGYTF
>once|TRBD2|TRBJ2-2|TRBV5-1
TGCGCCAGTCGGGCTACAGCGGGGGTCACCGGGGAGCTGTTTTTT
CASRATAGVTGELFF
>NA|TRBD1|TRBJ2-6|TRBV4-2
TGTGCCAGCGGGGGGGTACAGGGGGCGTCTGGGGCCAACGTCCTGACTTTC
CASGGVQGASGANVLTF
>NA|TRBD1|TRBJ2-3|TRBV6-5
TGTGCCAGCAGTGACAGGGGTGTATCAGATACGCAGTATTTT
CASSDRGVSDTQYF
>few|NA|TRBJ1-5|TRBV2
TGTGCCAGCAAGGGAGCAGACAATCAGCCCCAGCATTTT
CASKGADNQPQHF
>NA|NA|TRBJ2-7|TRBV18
TGTGCCAGCTCACCACCTTCCGGGGATATGCAGTACTTC
CASSPPSGDMQYF
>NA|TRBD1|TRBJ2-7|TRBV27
TGTGCCAGCAGTCTCAGCCGGGACAGCTACGAGCAGTACTTC
CASSLSRDSYEQYF
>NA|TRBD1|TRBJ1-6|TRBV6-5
TGTGCCAGCAGAGGCGACAGGGGGAATTCACCCCTCCACTTT
CASRGDRGNSPLHF
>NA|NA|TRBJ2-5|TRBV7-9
TGTGCCAGCCGATCTACAGGGAGAGCAGAGACCCAGTACTTC
CASRSTGRAETQYF
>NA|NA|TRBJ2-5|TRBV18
TGTGCCAGCTCACCATCGTCGGGAGAACAAGAGACCCAGTACTTC
CASSPSSGEQETQYF
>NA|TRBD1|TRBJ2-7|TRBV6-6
TGTGCCATTCAGGGGGCCTCCTACGAGCAGTACTTC
CAIQGASYEQYF
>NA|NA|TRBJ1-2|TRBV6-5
TGTGCCAGCCGCGAACAGGATCTCGCCTCCTATGGCTACACCTTC
CASREQDLASYGYTF
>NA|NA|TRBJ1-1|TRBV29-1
TGCAGCGTTGAGCCCTCGGGTAACAAAGCTTTCTTT
CSVEPSGNKAFF
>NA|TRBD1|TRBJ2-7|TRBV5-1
TGCGCCAGCAGCTTGGGAGTCGGGACAGATTTTGAGCAGTACTTC
CASSLGVGTDFEQYF
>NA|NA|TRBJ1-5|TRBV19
TGTGCCAGTAGTATGATTCCAGGGAATCGGCAGCCCCAGCATTTT
CASSMIPGNRQPQHF
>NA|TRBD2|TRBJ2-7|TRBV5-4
TGTGCCAGCAGTTCTCGACTAGCGGGGGGTTACGAGCAGTACTTC
CASSSRLAGGYEQYF
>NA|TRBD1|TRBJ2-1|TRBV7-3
TGTGCCAGCAGCTCTCGACAGGGGGAAAAGTTCTTC
CASSSRQGEKFF
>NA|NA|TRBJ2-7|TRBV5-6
TGTGCCAGCAGCTTGTTGCTAGACGAGCAGTACTTC
CASSLLLDEQYF
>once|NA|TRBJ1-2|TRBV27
TGTGCCAGCATGTCAGGCGACCTTAACTATGGCTACACCTTC
CASMSGDLNYGYTF
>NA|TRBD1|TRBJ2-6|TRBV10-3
TGTGCCATCAGCGGAACAGGACAGGGGGATTTGTCTGGGGCCAACGTCCTGACTTTC
CAISGTGQGDLSGANVLTF
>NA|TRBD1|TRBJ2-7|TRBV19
TGTGCCAGTAGTATCCGGAGACAGGGTTTCCACGAGCAGTACTTC
CASSIRRQGFHEQYF
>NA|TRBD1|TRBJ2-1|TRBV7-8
TGTGCCAGCAATCCCGGGGGACAGGGTTCCAATGAGCAGTTCTTC
CASNPGGQGSNEQFF
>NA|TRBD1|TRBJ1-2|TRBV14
TGTGCCAGCAGCCAAGATTCAAGGGCAGGGGGTGGCTACACCTTC
CASSQDSRAGGGYTF
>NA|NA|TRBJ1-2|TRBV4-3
TGCGCCAGCAGCCAAGACGGACAGCAACCCTATGGCTACACCTTC
CASSQDGQQPYGYTF
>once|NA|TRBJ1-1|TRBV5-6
TGTGCCAGCAGCTTACGGGGGAACACTGAAGCTTTCTTT
CASSLRGNTEAFF
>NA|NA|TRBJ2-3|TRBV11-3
TGTGCCAGCAGCCCAACAACAGGGCCAGATACGCAGTATTTT
CASSPTTGPDTQYF
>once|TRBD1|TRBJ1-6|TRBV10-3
TGTGCCATCAGTGGAGGGGGCTTCAATTCACCCCTCCACTTT
CAISGGGFNSPLHF
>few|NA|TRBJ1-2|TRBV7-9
TGTGCCAGCAGCTTAGGACAGGACGCCTATGGCTACACCTTC
CASSLGQDAYGYTF
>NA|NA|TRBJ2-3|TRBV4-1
TGCGCCAGCAGCCTAACCCTCGGGGATACGCAGTATTTT
CASSLTLGDTQYF
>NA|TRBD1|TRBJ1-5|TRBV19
TGTGCCAGTTGGGACAGGGTGACCAATCAGCCCCAGCATTTT
CASWDRVTNQPQHF
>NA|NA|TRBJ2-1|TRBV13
TGTGCCAGCAGCTCCTCCCTTGCGGAGCAGTTCTTC
CASSSSLAEQFF
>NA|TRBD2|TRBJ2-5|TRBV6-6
TGTGCCAGCGGGACTAGCGGGGGGCAAGAGACCCAGTACTTC
CASGTSGGQETQYF
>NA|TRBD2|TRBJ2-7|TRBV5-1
TGCGCCAGCAGCTTGTCGGGGGGCGGGGGGGTAGGCTACGAGCAGTACTTC
CASSLSGGGGVGYEQYF
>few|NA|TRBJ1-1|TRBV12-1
TGTGCCAGCAGCCTCTTACAGGGGGCCAAGAACACTGAAGCTTTCTTT
CASSLLQGAKNTEAFF
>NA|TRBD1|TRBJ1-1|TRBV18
TGTGCCAGCTCACCTTTAAAAGCGGACAGGGGCGGCGCTGAAGCTTTCTTT
CASSPLKADRGGAEAFF
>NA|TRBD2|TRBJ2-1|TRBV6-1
TGTGCCAGCAACGCGCTAGCGGGGTTGTACAATGAGCAGTTCTTC
CASNALAGLYNEQFF
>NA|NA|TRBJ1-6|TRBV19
TGTGCCAGTAGTATAAACAGGATCTCCTATAATTCACCCCTCCACTTT
CASSINRISYNSPLHF
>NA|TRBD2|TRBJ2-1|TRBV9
TGTGCCAGCAGCGTAACAGCGGGAGAGTACAATGAGCAGTTCTTC
CASSVTAGEYNEQFF
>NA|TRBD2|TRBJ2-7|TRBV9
TGTGCCAGCAGCGTAGCTAGCGGGGGAACGTCCTACGAGCAGTACTTC
CASSVASGGTSYEQYF
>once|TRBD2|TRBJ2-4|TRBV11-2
TGTGCCAGCAGCCCCTTAGGACTAGCGGTGACAAACATTCAGTACTTC
CASSPLGLAVTNIQYF
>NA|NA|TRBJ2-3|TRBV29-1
TGCAGCGTTGACCCCACCTGGAGGTCTGGGGGCACAGATACGCAGTATTTT
CSVDPTWRSGGTDTQYF
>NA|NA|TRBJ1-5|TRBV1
TGCACCAGCAGCCAAGAGGGGCGGGGGGAGAACAATCAGCCCCAGCATTTT
CTSSQEGRGENNQPQHF
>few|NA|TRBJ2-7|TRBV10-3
TGTGCCATCAGTGAGTCGGTCAGTTCCTCCTACGAGCAGTACTTC
CAISESVSSSYEQYF
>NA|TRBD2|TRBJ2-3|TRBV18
TGTGCCAGCTCACCAATGACTAGCGGGGGCACAGATACGCAGTATTTT
CASSPMTSGGTDTQYF
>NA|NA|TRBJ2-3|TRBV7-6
TGTGCCAGCAGCCCCCTACCGGGAGATACGCAGTATTTT
CASSPLPGDTQYF
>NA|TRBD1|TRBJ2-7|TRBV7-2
TGTGCCAGCAGCTTAGGGGACAGATCTCTGGGGGAGCAGTACTTC
CASSLGDRSLGEQYF
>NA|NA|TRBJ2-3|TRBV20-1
TGCAGTGCTGAATACTCATATACGCAGTATTTT
CSAEYSYTQYF
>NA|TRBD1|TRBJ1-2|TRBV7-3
TGTGCCAGCAGCTCCGGACAGGGTGGTGGCTACACCTTC
CASSSGQGGGYTF
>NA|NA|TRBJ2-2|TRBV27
TGTGCCAGCAGTTTACGGGGCACCGGGGAGCTGTTTTTT
CASSLRGTGELFF
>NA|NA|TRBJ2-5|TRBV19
TGTGCCAGTGGTCAAGGGAGGCTAGCGAGAGAGACCCAGTACTTC
CASGQGRLARETQYF